This is a list of T cell receptor beta chains from one sample in a study of T cell changes during pregnancy in multiple sclerosis. Using immunoSEQ multiplex PCR, the repertoire was profiled, and TCRdb retains in-frame clones only, with some absent. The repertoire holds just under 65,000 clones, with roughly 89% as singletons. The material sequenced was peripheral blood, taken after pregnancy. Every receptor here comes from a female donor in good health, enrolled as a control in a pregnancy study. Both conserved end residues are part of each CDR3. The D gene is left open where the match is weak. Clone size is not always given. Where it is, it says once, few, many or a class for expanded clones.

CDR3 length | clone size | J gene | V gene | D gene | CDR3 DNA | CDR3 protein
14 | NA | TRBJ2-6 | TRBV11-2 | TRBD1 | TGTGCCAGCAGCTTAGCGGGACAGACCAACGTCCTGACTTTC | CASSLAGQTNVLTF
12 | NA | TRBJ2-7 | TRBV5-4 | NA | TGTGCCAGCAGTCCAGGAACACGTGAGCAGTACTTC | CASSPGTREQYF
15 | NA | TRBJ1-5 | TRBV30 | TRBD1 | TGTGCCTGGAGTGTCGGAACAGGGGGCTTCCAGCCCCAGCATTTT | CAWSVGTGGFQPQHF
13 | NA | TRBJ2-7 | TRBV2 | NA | TGTGCCAGCACGAACAGGGCGGTCTACGAGCAGTACTTC | CASTNRAVYEQYF
12 | NA | TRBJ2-7 | TRBV15 | NA | TGTGCCACCTCCCAGGGCTCCTACGAGCAGTACTTC | CATSQGSYEQYF
19 | NA | TRBJ2-5 | TRBV23-1 | TRBD2 | TGCGCCAGCAGTCAAAGGGAAATGACTAGCGGGGGACACCAAGAGACCCAGTACTTC | CASSQREMTSGGHQETQYF
15 | NA | TRBJ1-5 | TRBV27 | NA | TGTGCCAGCAGTTTACGGGGGGACGAGGGTCAGCCCCAGCATTTT | CASSLRGDEGQPQHF
14 | NA | TRBJ2-7 | TRBV6-5 | TRBD1 | TGTGCCAGCAGTTACAAACAGGGGGAGGTTAAGCAGTACTTC | CASSYKQGEVKQYF
17 | NA | TRBJ2-3 | TRBV9 | TRBD2 | TGTGCCAGCAGCGGCGCGGGACTAGCGGGGGGCGCAGATACGCAGTATTTT | CASSGAGLAGGADTQYF
13 | NA | TRBJ2-5 | TRBV19 | NA | TGTGCCAGTAGCCCAGCGGCGGGAGAGACCCAGTACTTC | CASSPAAGETQYF
17 | NA | TRBJ2-7 | TRBV4-2 | TRBD2 | TGTGCCAGCAGCCCGACTAGCGGGGGGGCCAGCTCCTACGAGCAGTACTTC | CASSPTSGGASSYEQYF
16 | NA | TRBJ2-2 | TRBV27 | TRBD2 | TGTGCCAGCAGTTTATCTAGCGGGGGGCTTGGCGGGGAGCTGTTTTTT | CASSLSSGGLGGELFF
16 | NA | TRBJ1-1 | TRBV11-2 | NA | TGTGCCAGCAGCTCCGCCCGACAGCCGAAGAACACTGAAGCTTTCTTT | CASSSARQPKNTEAFF
12 | NA | TRBJ1-5 | TRBV15 | NA | TGTGCCACCAAGGAGATCAATCAGCCCCAGCATTTT | CATKEINQPQHF
13 | few | TRBJ1-5 | TRBV30 | NA | TGTGCCTGGAGTGAGGACAGAAATCAGCCCCAGCATTTT | CAWSEDRNQPQHF
15 | NA | TRBJ1-1 | TRBV6-5 | TRBD1 | TGTGCCAGCAGTTTATCGACAGGGGGGAACACTGAAGCTTTCTTT | CASSLSTGGNTEAFF
16 | NA | TRBJ1-1 | TRBV15 | NA | TGTGCCACCGGGGCATCTTTCGGGGGGGTGAACACTGAAGCTTTCTTT | CATGASFGGVNTEAFF
13 | once | TRBJ1-6 | TRBV6-5 | TRBD1 | TGTGCCAGCAGCAGGGGGCAGAATTCACCCCTCCACTTT | CASSRGQNSPLHF
12 | NA | TRBJ1-2 | TRBV6-6 | NA | TGTGCCAGCAGTCCCGGGGACTATGGCTACACCTTC | CASSPGDYGYTF
16 | NA | TRBJ2-7 | TRBV27 | NA | TGTGCCAGCAGTGTAAGCAGGGCGGGGTCCTCCTACGAGCAGTACTTC | CASSVSRAGSSYEQYF
12 | once | TRBJ1-2 | TRBV30 | NA | TGTGCCTGGAGTAAACAGGGCGGTGGCTACACCTTC | CAWSKQGGGYTF
15 | NA | TRBJ1-1 | TRBV5-1 | TRBD1 | TGCGCCAGCAGCCCCCACGGACAGGGGAACACTGAAGCTTTCTTT | CASSPHGQGNTEAFF
14 | NA | TRBJ1-3 | TRBV30 | TRBD1 | TGTGCCTGGAGTTCAGGGGGCACTGGAAACACCATATATTTT | CAWSSGGTGNTIYF
19 | NA | TRBJ2-7 | TRBV5-6 | NA | TGTGCCAGCAGCCTTGCCGCCATACAGGGAATATCGTTGAGGAACGAGCAGTACTTC | CASSLAAIQGISLRNEQYF
14 | NA | TRBJ2-3 | TRBV6-5 | NA | TGTGCCAGCAGTTACTCGCAGGGAACAGATACGCAGTATTTT | CASSYSQGTDTQYF
16 | NA | TRBJ1-3 | TRBV5-5 | NA | TGTGCCAGCAGCTCCCCGGGACATCTGACTGGAAACACCATATATTTT | CASSSPGHLTGNTIYF
14 | NA | TRBJ1-5 | TRBV30 | NA | TGTGCCTGGAGTCCAGACAATAGCAATCAGCCCCAGCATTTT | CAWSPDNSNQPQHF
14 | NA | TRBJ2-1 | TRBV19 | NA | TGTGCCAGTAGTACAAGCGGACCCTACAATGAGCAGTTCTTC | CASSTSGPYNEQFF
13 | NA | TRBJ1-1 | TRBV7-3 | NA | TGTGCCAGCAGTCCTGACAGAGACACTGAAGCTTTCTTT | CASSPDRDTEAFF
16 | NA | TRBJ2-3 | TRBV4-3 | TRBD2 | TGCGCCAGCAGCCAAAAGGATAGCGGGGGCACAGATACGCAGTATTTT | CASSQKDSGGTDTQYF
16 | NA | TRBJ2-1 | TRBV5-6 | NA | TGTGCCAGCAGCTTGGATCCGACTAGCTCCTACAATGAGCAGTTCTTC | CASSLDPTSSYNEQFF
14 | NA | TRBJ1-1 | TRBV6-6 | TRBD1 | TGTGCCAGCAGGCGAGGGACAGAATCGTCTGAAGCTTTCTTT | CASRRGTESSEAFF
13 | NA | TRBJ1-3 | TRBV6-1 | TRBD1 | TGTGCCAGCCTACAGGGGTCTGGAAACACCATATATTTT | CASLQGSGNTIYF
15 | NA | TRBJ2-7 | TRBV7-7 | NA | TGTGCCAGCAGCTTAGACCAGACAGGCACCTACGAGCAGTACTTC | CASSLDQTGTYEQYF
16 | NA | TRBJ2-1 | TRBV7-9 | TRBD2 | TGTGCCAGCAGCCCGAGTTTGCTAGCGGGGTACGATGAGCAGTTCTTC | CASSPSLLAGYDEQFF
13 | few | TRBJ1-1 | TRBV7-3 | NA | TGTGCCAGCAGCTTAGACAGGAACACTGAAGCTTTCTTT | CASSLDRNTEAFF
15 | NA | TRBJ1-6 | TRBV11-2 | NA | TGTGCCAGCACCCCCTCGGGGGGGCTCGGTTCACCCCTCCACTTT | CASTPSGGLGSPLHF
13 | NA | TRBJ2-5 | TRBV19 | TRBD2 | TGTGCCAGTAGACGGGGGGTAAAAGAGACCCAGTACTTC | CASRRGVKETQYF
15 | NA | TRBJ2-7 | TRBV5-1 | TRBD1 | TGCGCCAGCAGCTTGGAGGGGACAGTGCCCTACGAGCAGTACTTC | CASSLEGTVPYEQYF
16 | NA | TRBJ2-1 | TRBV5-1 | NA | TGCGCCAGCAGCTTGGAAGCAGGGCTCGGCCACAATGAGCAGTTCTTC | CASSLEAGLGHNEQFF
18 | NA | TRBJ1-2 | TRBV7-2 | TRBD1 | TGTGCCAGCAGCTTAGCCCGGTCATCGGGACAGGGGGCAAAGGGCTACACCTTC | CASSLARSSGQGAKGYTF
16 | NA | TRBJ2-3 | TRBV6-4 | TRBD2 | TGTGCCAGCAGTGACTCAGGGACTAGCGGGGGAGATACGCAGTATTTT | CASSDSGTSGGDTQYF
15 | NA | TRBJ1-3 | TRBV9 | NA | TGTGCCAGCAGCCCTGGCCGGGGCTCTGGAAACACCATATATTTT | CASSPGRGSGNTIYF
15 | NA | TRBJ1-1 | TRBV25-1 | NA | TGTGCCAGCAGTGGAAACCGGGGGAGGAACACTGAAGCTTTCTTT | CASSGNRGRNTEAFF
15 | NA | TRBJ2-3 | TRBV4-1 | TRBD2 | TGCGCCAGCAGCCCGCGGGGGGGTTGGACAGATACGCAGTATTTT | CASSPRGGWTDTQYF
16 | NA | TRBJ1-5 | TRBV6-6 | NA | TGTGCCAGCAGTTACCGGACAGATTATAGCAATCAGCCCCAGCATTTT | CASSYRTDYSNQPQHF
15 | NA | TRBJ1-1 | TRBV7-2 | NA | TGTGCCAGCAGCTTTCTCTCGACGGGGGGCACTGAAGCTTTCTTT | CASSFLSTGGTEAFF
15 | once | TRBJ1-4 | TRBV9 | NA | TGTGCCAGCAGCCTCGGGGGGGGTATGGATGAAAAACTGTTTTTT | CASSLGGGMDEKLFF
12 | NA | TRBJ1-1 | TRBV19 | TRBD1 | TGTGCCAGTAGCTCCCTTACAGGGGGAGCTTTCTTT | CASSSLTGGAFF
14 | NA | TRBJ2-7 | TRBV27 | NA | TGTGCCAGCAGGCTTACATTACAGGCCTACGAGCAGTACTTC | CASRLTLQAYEQYF
18 | NA | TRBJ2-2 | TRBV6-4 | TRBD2 | TGTGCCAGCAGTGACTCGAGCCTAGCGGGGGGCTCGGACGGGGAGCTGTTTTTT | CASSDSSLAGGSDGELFF
14 | NA | TRBJ1-1 | TRBV7-3 | NA | TGTGCCAGCAGCTTAAATTTCGTAAACACTGAAGCTTTCTTT | CASSLNFVNTEAFF
13 | NA | TRBJ2-7 | TRBV9 | TRBD1 | TGTGCCAGCAGCCTCGTAACAGGGGGCGAGCAGTACTTC | CASSLVTGGEQYF
15 | once | TRBJ2-7 | TRBV7-9 | TRBD1 | TGTGCCAGCAGCCCAGGACAGGGGGCGGGCTACGAGCAGTACTTC | CASSPGQGAGYEQYF
15 | NA | TRBJ2-7 | TRBV4-2 | TRBD2 | TGTGCCAGCAGCCCAAGGAGCGGGGACCTCTACGAGCAGTACTTC | CASSPRSGDLYEQYF
14 | NA | TRBJ1-2 | TRBV5-6 | TRBD1 | TGTGCCAGCAGCCCCTGGGACAGAAACTATGGCTACACCTTC | CASSPWDRNYGYTF
18 | once | TRBJ1-6 | TRBV23-1 | TRBD1 | TGCGCCAGCAGTCAGGTTCCGGGACAGGGATCCGATAATTCACCCCTCCACTTT | CASSQVPGQGSDNSPLHF